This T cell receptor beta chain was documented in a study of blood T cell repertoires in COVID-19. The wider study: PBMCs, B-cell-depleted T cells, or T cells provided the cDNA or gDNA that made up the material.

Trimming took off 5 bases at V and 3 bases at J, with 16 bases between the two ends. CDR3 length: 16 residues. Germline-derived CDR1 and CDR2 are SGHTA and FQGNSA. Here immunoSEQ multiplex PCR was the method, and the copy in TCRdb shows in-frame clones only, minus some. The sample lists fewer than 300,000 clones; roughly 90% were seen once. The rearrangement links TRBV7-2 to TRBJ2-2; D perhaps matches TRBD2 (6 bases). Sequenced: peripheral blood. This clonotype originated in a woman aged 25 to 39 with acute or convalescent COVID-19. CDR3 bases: TGTGCCAGCAGCCTACCCGTTAGACTAGACACCGGGGAGCTGTTTTTT. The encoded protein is CASSLPVRLDTGELFF.